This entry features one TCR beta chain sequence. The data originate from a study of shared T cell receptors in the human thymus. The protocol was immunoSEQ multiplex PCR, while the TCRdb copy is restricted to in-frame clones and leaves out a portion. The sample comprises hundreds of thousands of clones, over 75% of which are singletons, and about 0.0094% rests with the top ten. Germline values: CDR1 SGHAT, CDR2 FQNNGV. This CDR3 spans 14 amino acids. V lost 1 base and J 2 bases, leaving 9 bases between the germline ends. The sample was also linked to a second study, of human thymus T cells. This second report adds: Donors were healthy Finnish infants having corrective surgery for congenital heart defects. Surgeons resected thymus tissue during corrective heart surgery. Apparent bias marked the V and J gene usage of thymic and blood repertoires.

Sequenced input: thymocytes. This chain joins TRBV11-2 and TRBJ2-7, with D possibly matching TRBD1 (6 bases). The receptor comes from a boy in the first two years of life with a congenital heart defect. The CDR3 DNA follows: TGTGCCAGCAGCTTAGTAGGGACACCCTACGAGCAGTACTTC. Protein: CASSLVGTPYEQYF.